One and the same sample provided the 29 T cell receptor beta chains below, sequenced in a study of CD8 T cells in Susac syndrome. With random hexamers, reverse transcription was performed on about 0.45 to 1 ug of RNA. TCRdb recomputed calls from the immunoSEQ multiplex PCR reads with MiXCR, one row per CDR3 protein. The sample has about 150,000 distinct CDR3 sequences, 90% to 95% seen once. The sequencing sample was made of CD4+ T cells from PBMCs. Receptors originate from a human donor with Susac syndrome.

V usage is TRBV12-5 and J usage is TRBJ2-4, with TRBD1 identical over 9 bases. Looked up from germline, CDR1 is LGHNT and CDR2 is FRNRAP. V shed 5 bases and J 8 bases; nucleotides not matched to a gene: 10. The length of the CDR3 is 15 residues. CDR3 coding DNA: TGTGCTAGTGGTGCATTCACAGGGGGCGGCGACATTCAGTACTTC. As protein: CASGAFTGGGDIQYF.

This chain links TRBV5-4 with TRBJ1-4; possibly TRBD1 for D (5 bases). The CDR3 runs to 15 residues. CDR1 SGHNT and CDR2 YYREEE come from the germline V gene (reference sequence). V lost 0 bases to trimming and J lost 5 bases, with 11 bases between them. CDR3 amino acids: CASSLEPGRNEKLFF. CDR3 nucleotides: TGTGCCAGCAGCTTGGAACCGGGACGGAATGAAAAACTGTTTTTT. The full variable domain, in which reference TRBV5-4 and TRBJ1-4 provide the parts outside the CDR3, is ETGVTQSPTHLIKTRGQQVTLRCSSQSGHNTVSWYQQALGQGPQFIFQYYREEENGRGNFPPRFSGLQFPNYSSELNVNALELDDSALYLCASSLEPGRNEKLFFGSGTQLSVL.

This clonotype was detected once. The chain joins TRBV12-3 or TRBV12-4 to TRBJ1-1; 9 nucleotides line up with TRBD1. Unmatched junction bases numbered 3, after V lost 5 bases and J lost 5 bases. The CDR3 has 13 residues. The CDR3 region has the DNA TGTGCCAGCAGTGGGACAGGGCAGACTGAAGCTTTCTTT. As protein: CASSGTGQTEAFF.

CDR3 residues: CASSLAGTSGQETQYF. CDR3 nucleotides: TGTGCCAGCAGCTTAGCAGGGACTAGCGGACAAGAGACCCAGTACTTC. The chain joins TRBV7-2 to TRBJ2-5, with TRBD2 matching 11 bases. V gave up 0 bases and J gave up 2 bases; unmatched junction bases: 2. The CDR3 sequence is 16 residues long. Germline V lookup: CDR1 SGHTA, CDR2 FQGNSA.

The V call is TRBV25-1, the J call TRBJ1-1; D gene uncertain. Germline V gene sequence: CDR1 MGHDK, CDR2 SYGVNS. V was shortened by 1 base and J by 0 bases, with 9 bases between the two germline ends. The length of the CDR3 is 15 residues. DNA for the CDR3: TGTGCCAGCAGTGAATCCCCAGCAATGAACACTGAAGCTTTCTTT. Its translation is CASSESPAMNTEAFF.

V usage is TRBV7-9 and J usage is TRBJ1-3; D uncertain. Germline CDR1 SEHNR, CDR2 FQNEAQ (reference sequence). V shed 8 bases and J shed 4 bases, with 12 bases lying between them. The CDR3 sequence is 13 residues long. The CDR3: CASGRRRGNTIYF. The CDR3 DNA follows: TGTGCCAGCGGAAGGAGGAGAGGAAACACCATATATTTT.

This chain links TRBV12-3 or TRBV12-4 with TRBJ2-7; no definite D call. This CDR3 is 11 amino acids long. The V end lost 9 bases, the J end lost 4 bases, and 10 bases lay between the germline ends. The CDR3 nucleotides read TGTGCCAGTCAATTGCGGTACGAGCAGTACTTC. Translation: CASQLRYEQYF.

The chain recombines TRBV12-3 or TRBV12-4 with TRBJ1-2; unclear D gene. This CDR3 region has 15 residues. Trimming cost V 9 bases and J 0 bases, with 17 bases left between them. CDR3 region: CASSPSGVPNYGYTF. CDR3 coding DNA: TGTGCCAGTTCCCCCTCGGGAGTGCCTAACTATGGCTACACCTTC.

V and J are TRBV11-3 and TRBJ2-5, with D perhaps TRBD1 (6 bases). The germline V gene has CDR1 SGHNT and CDR2 YENEEA. Trimming stripped 5 bases from V and 0 bases from J, with 13 bases between. CDR3 size: 15 residues. CDR3 loop: CASSTNGQNQETQYF. The CDR3 DNA is TGTGCCAGCAGCACCAATGGACAGAACCAAGAGACCCAGTACTTC.

V gene TRBV5-4 combines with J gene TRBJ2-7, with TRBD2 matching 10 bases. Per germline, CDR1 SGHNT and CDR2 YYREEE (reference sequence). V dropped 4 bases and J dropped 5; count of bases not matched to a gene: 18. This CDR3 is 18 amino acids long. This CDR3 is CASSQGSAGGPSFHEQYF. The CDR3 nucleotides are TGTGCCAGCAGCCAAGGTTCAGCGGGGGGGCCGAGTTTCCACGAGCAGTACTTC.

CDR3 nucleotide sequence: TGTGCCAGCAGCTCCCAGGGGGGGCTTACTGAAGCTTTCTTT. It specifies CASSSQGGLTEAFF. J is TRBJ1-1 and V is TRBV13; TRBD1 aligns across 7 bases. The CDR3 has 14 residues. With 4 bases clipped from V and 5 bases from J, the junction kept 7 bases outside the gene matches. CDR1 and CDR2 (germline): PRHDT, FYEKMQ (reference sequence).

The V call is TRBV7-9, the J call TRBJ1-2, with D tentatively TRBD1 (6 bases). The CDR3 consists of 13 residues. Trimming left V 5 bases short and J 4 bases short, with 11 bases between. Germline-derived CDR1 and CDR2 are SEHNR and FQNEAQ (reference sequence). The CDR3 spells CASSRTAFYGYTF. The CDR3, as DNA: TGTGCCAGCAGCCGGACAGCTTTCTATGGCTACACCTTC. Combining the CDR3 with reference TRBV7-9 and TRBJ1-2 gives the whole variable domain DTGVSQNPRHKITKRGQNVTFRCDPISEHNRLYWYRQTLGQGPEFLTYFQNEAQLEKSRLLSDRFSAERPKGSFSTLEIQRTEQGDSAMYLCASSRTAFYGYTFGSGTRLTVV.

The DNA for the CDR3 is TGTGCCAGCAGCCCAAACACAGGGTACGAGCAGTACTTC. Protein sequence: CASSPNTGYEQYF. The V gene is TRBV7-3, the J gene TRBJ2-7, with a possible D match to TRBD1 (6 bases). V shed 5 bases and J shed 4 bases, with 12 bases lying between them. The CDR3 has 13 amino acids. Germline loops: CDR1 SGHTA, CDR2 FQGTGA.

The chain recombines TRBV20-1 with TRBJ2-5; 7 positions agree with TRBD2. The trim removed 3 bases at V and 4 bases at J, leaving 8 bases unmatched. There are 14 residues in the CDR3. Germline V gene sequence: CDR1 DFQATT, CDR2 SNEGSKA (reference sequence). The CDR3 loop is CSASDTGGGETQYF. The CDR3 DNA reads as TGCAGTGCTAGCGATACGGGCGGGGGAGAGACCCAGTACTTC.

The V call is TRBV29-1, the J call TRBJ2-5, with D perhaps TRBD1 (6 bases). The V and J ends lost 5 bases and 2 bases respectively, with 12 bases between them. The CDR3 contains 13 residues. The germline V gene encodes CDR1 SQVTM and CDR2 ANQGSEA. The DNA for the CDR3 is TGCAGCGTTTCCCGACAGGTTCAAGAGACCCAGTACTTC. It is translated as CSVSRQVQETQYF.

As DNA, the CDR3 is TGTGCCAGCAGCGTACCCGGGGCCAACGTCCTGACTTTC. It translates to CASSVPGANVLTF. V is TRBV9 and J is TRBJ2-6; no clear D gene. This CDR3 region has 13 residues. V lost 1 base and J 4 bases, leaving 3 bases between the germline ends. CDR1 and CDR2 from the germline V gene are SGDLS and YYNGEE.

This chain uses TRBV24-1 with TRBJ2-1, with D possibly being TRBD1 (7 bases). V lost 4 bases, J lost 5 bases, and 14 bases lay in between. CDR1 and CDR2 (germline): KGHDR, SFDVKD. This CDR3 is 15 amino acids long. For the CDR3, the DNA is TGTGCCACCAGTGACCCGGGGGACAGCAACAATGAGCAGTTCTTC. This sequence encodes CATSDPGDSNNEQFF.

The rearrangement uses TRBV9 and TRBJ2-2; D may be TRBD1 or TRBD2 (5 bases each). There are 13 residues in the CDR3. V was trimmed by 9 bases and J by 4 bases, leaving 13 bases between them. Per germline, CDR1 SGDLS and CDR2 YYNGEE. CDR3 bases: TGTGCCACTGGGGCGGGTGTCACCGGGGAGCTGTTTTTT. It is translated as CATGAGVTGELFF.

The chain uses TRBV6-2 or TRBV6-3 and TRBJ1-5; D possibly corresponds to TRBD1 (6 bases). Germline V gene sequence: CDR1 MNHEY, CDR2 SVGEGT. The CDR3 totals 16 residues. Trimming took off 4 bases at V and 6 bases at J, with 19 bases between the two ends. The CDR3 DNA is TGTGCCAGCAGTTCCCATCGACAGGCCGGGGCTCAGCCCCAGCATTTT. It yields the protein CASSSHRQAGAQPQHF.

This chain connects TRBV9 to TRBJ2-7, with D possibly called TRBD1 or TRBD2 (5 bases each). CDR3 length equals 14 residues. V lost 4 bases to trimming and J lost 4 bases, with 15 bases between them. CDR1 and CDR2 (germline): SGDLS, YYNGEE. DNA of the CDR3: TGTGCCAGCAGCCTCCGGGACGAGAAGTACGAGCAGTACTTC. It specifies CASSLRDEKYEQYF.

The chain is built from TRBV29-1 and TRBJ2-5; unclear D gene. CDR1 and CDR2 from the germline V gene are SQVTM and ANQGSEA. V was clipped by 3 bases and J by 3 bases, with 8 bases between them. The length of the CDR3 is 12 residues. CDR3 region: CSVEVPKETQYF. Written as DNA, the CDR3 is TGCAGCGTTGAGGTGCCCAAAGAGACCCAGTACTTC.

Here the CDR3 DNA reads TGCAGTGCCCCTCTAGCGGGGTCCTACAATGAGCAGTTCTTC. Amino acid sequence: CSAPLAGSYNEQFF. The chain is built from TRBV20-1 and TRBJ2-1; 9 bases align to TRBD2. The ends lost 6 bases at V and 1 base at J; junction bases unmatched: 4. The CDR3 spans 14 residues. Germline loops: CDR1 DFQATT, CDR2 SNEGSKA (reference sequence).

The V gene is TRBV6-6, the J gene TRBJ2-4, with 7 bases lining up with TRBD1. This CDR3 comprises 11 residues. Germline lookup yields CDR1 MNHNY and CDR2 SVGAGI (reference sequence). V lost 8 bases and J lost 5; bases outside the gene matches: 0. CDR3 in amino acids: CASQGENIQYF. In nucleotides, the CDR3 is TGTGCCAGCCAGGGGGAAAACATTCAGTACTTC.

V usage is TRBV7-2 and J usage is TRBJ2-1; 10 bases align to TRBD1. The CDR3 loop spans 15 amino acids. V was clipped by 5 bases and J by 6 bases; unmatched bases: 7. Germline loops: CDR1 SGHTA, CDR2 FQGNSA. CDR3 sequence: CASSPWDRGGNEQFF. CDR3 DNA sequence: TGTGCCAGCAGCCCCTGGGACAGGGGAGGCAATGAGCAGTTCTTC. The full variable domain, its missing parts supplied by reference TRBV7-2 and TRBJ2-1, is GAGVSQSPSNKVTEKGKDVELRCDPISGHTALYWYRQSLGQGLEFLIYFQGNSAPDKSGLPSDRFSAERTGGSVSTLTIQRTQQEDSAVYLCASSPWDRGGNEQFFGPGTRLTVL.

The genes are TRBV14 and TRBJ2-1; D is tentatively TRBD1 or TRBD2 (5 bases each). Germline V gene sequence: CDR1 SGHDN, CDR2 FVKESK. The CDR3 has 12 amino acids. V gave up 1 base and J gave up 15 bases, with 13 bases separating them. The CDR3 nucleotides read TGTGCCAGCAGCCAAGCTCTGGGGGTGAGGTTCTTC. It translates to CASSQALGVRFF.

This clonotype was seen just once. As DNA, the CDR3 is TGTGCCAGCAGTTTCAGGGGACCGATTGAGCAGTTCTTC. Its translation is CASSFRGPIEQFF. The chain combines TRBV12-3 or TRBV12-4 with TRBJ2-1, with a tentative D call TRBD1 (6 bases). The CDR3 is 13 amino acids. Trimming took off 3 bases at V and 9 bases at J, with 12 bases between the two ends.

The chain links TRBV29-1 to TRBJ2-1, with D unclear. Germline V gene lookup returns CDR1 SQVTM and CDR2 ANQGSEA. The length of the CDR3 is 11 residues. V was clipped by 3 bases and J by 10 bases, with 10 bases between them. CDR3 coding DNA: TGCAGCGTTGAGGTTATGGCCGAGCAGTTCTTC. This sequence encodes CSVEVMAEQFF.

V gene TRBV20-1 combines with J gene TRBJ2-1; possible D gene TRBD1, 6 bases. The germline gives CDR1 DFQATT, CDR2 SNEGSKA (reference sequence). Trimming pared 6 bases from V and 7 bases from J, leaving 10 bases between. This CDR3 has 11 residues. The DNA for the CDR3 is TGCAGTGCGCGCAGGGGTAATGAGCAGTTCTTC. Amino acid sequence: CSARRGNEQFF.

The rearrangement joins TRBV12-3 or TRBV12-4 to TRBJ2-2; D may correspond to TRBD1 or TRBD2 (6 bases each). Trimming cost V 7 bases and J 4 bases, with 19 bases left between them. This CDR3 is 16 amino acids long. CDR3 region: CASTGLGGLFTGELFF. In nucleotides, the CDR3 is TGTGCCAGCACCGGCCTAGGGGGACTCTTCACCGGGGAGCTGTTTTTT.